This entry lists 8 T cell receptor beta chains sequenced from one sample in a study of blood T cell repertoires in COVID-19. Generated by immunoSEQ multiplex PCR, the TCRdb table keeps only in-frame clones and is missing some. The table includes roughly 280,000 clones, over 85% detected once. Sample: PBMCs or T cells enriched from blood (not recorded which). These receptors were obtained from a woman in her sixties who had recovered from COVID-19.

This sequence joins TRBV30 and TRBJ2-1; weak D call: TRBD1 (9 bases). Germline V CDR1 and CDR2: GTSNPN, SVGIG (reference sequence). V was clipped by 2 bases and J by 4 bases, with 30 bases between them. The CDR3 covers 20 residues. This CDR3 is CAWSQGQGTRGRGSYNEQFF. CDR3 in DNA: TGTGCCTGGAGTCAAGGACAGGGGACTAGAGGGCGAGGGAGTTACAATGAGCAGTTCTTC. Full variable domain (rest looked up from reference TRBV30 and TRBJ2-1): SQTIHQWPATLVQPVGSPLSLECTVEGTSNPNLYWYRQAAGRGLQLLFYSVGIGQISSEVPQNLSASRPQDRQFILSSKKLLLSDSGFYLCAWSQGQGTRGRGSYNEQFFGPGTRLTVL.

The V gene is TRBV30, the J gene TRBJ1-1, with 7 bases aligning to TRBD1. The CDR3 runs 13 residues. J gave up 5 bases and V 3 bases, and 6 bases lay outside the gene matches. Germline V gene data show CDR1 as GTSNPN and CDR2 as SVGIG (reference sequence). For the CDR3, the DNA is TGTGCCTGGAGAGACAGGGTTCGGACTGAAGCTTTCTTT. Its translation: CAWRDRVRTEAFF.

The CDR3 reads CASSTDRDSTLSSQYF. CDR3 sequence (DNA): TGTGCCAGCAGCACAGACCGGGACAGTACATTAAGCTCTCAGTATTTT. This rearrangement joins TRBV11-2 to TRBJ2-3; 7 bases fit TRBD1. From germline, CDR1 is SGHAT and CDR2 FQNNGV. This CDR3 contains 16 residues. With 5 bases clipped from V and 12 bases from J, the junction kept 20 bases outside the gene matches.

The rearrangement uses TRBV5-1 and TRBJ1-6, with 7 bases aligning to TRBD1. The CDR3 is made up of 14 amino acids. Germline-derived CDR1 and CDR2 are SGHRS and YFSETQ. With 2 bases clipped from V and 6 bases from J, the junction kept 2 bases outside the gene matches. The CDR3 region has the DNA TGCGCCAGCAGCTTAGGACAGGCTAATTCACCCCTCCACTTT. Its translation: CASSLGQANSPLHF.

The CDR3 region is CASSLAAGDEQFF. For the CDR3, the DNA is TGCGCCAGCAGCTTGGCGGCAGGGGATGAGCAGTTCTTC. The V gene is TRBV5-1, the J gene TRBJ2-1; perhaps TRBD1 as D (6 bases). Germline V CDR1 and CDR2: SGHRS, YFSETQ. The CDR3 length is 13 residues. Between the trimmed V and J ends, which lost 0 bases and 8 bases, there was a span of 9 bases.

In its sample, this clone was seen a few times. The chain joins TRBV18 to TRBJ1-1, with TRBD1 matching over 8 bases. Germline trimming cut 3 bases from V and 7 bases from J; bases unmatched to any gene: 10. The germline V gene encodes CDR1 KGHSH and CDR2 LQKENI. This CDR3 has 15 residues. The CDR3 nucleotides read TGTGCCAGCTCACCTCCTACAGGGGGACAGGATGAAGCTTTCTTT. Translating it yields CASSPPTGGQDEAFF.

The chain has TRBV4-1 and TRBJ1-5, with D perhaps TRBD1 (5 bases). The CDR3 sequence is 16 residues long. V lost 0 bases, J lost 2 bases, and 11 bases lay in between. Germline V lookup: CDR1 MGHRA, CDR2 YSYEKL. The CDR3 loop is CASSQEWQGGNQPQHF. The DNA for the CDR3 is TGCGCCAGCAGCCAAGAGTGGCAGGGTGGCAATCAGCCCCAGCATTTT.

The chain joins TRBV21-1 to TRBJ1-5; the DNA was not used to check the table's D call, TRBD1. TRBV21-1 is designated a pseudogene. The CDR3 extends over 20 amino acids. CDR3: CASSKGRSSGARGRNQPQHF. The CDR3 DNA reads TGTGCCAGCAGCAAAGGAAGGTCGAGTGGGGCCAGGGGGCGAAATCAGCCCCAGCATTTT.